This TCR beta chain originates from a study of regulatory T cells in long-lasting Graves disease. Arm-PCR with iRepertoire HTBI primers amplified the CDR3 regions for these TCR beta libraries. TCRdb reprocessed the multiplex PCR reads via MiXCR and lists one record per CDR3 protein. The sample includes 500,000 or so distinct CDR3 sequences, about 16% of them seen just once. Time point denoted: newly diagnosed GD, antithyroid drugs for less than 3 months. RNA extracted from PBMCs served as the sequencing template. Collection of peripheral blood (roughly 9 milliliters) was done using EDTA tubes. Germline lookup yields CDR1 SNHLY and CDR2 FYNNEI. Trimming cost V 9 bases and J 7 bases, with 21 bases left between them. The CDR3 extends over 14 amino acids. In this sample, this clonotype turned up many times. The same sample was also used in a study of T cells in Graves' hyperthyroidism and ophthalmopathy. That report adds: Graves' hyperthyroidism was deemed stable absent ophthalmopathy progression within 18 months. The study used the HTBI primer set for a first-round RT-PCR of the TCR CDR3.

This chain uses TRBV2 with TRBJ1-1, with D unresolved. The receptor was isolated from a woman aged 40 to 65 with Graves disease. The source was peripheral blood mononuclear cells (PBMCs), collected at new diagnosis, from a patient treated with antithyroid drugs. The CDR3 loop is CARNLPAGSREAFF. The CDR3 DNA is TGTGCCAGAAACCTACCCGCGGGGTCGCGTGAAGCTTTCTTT.